Listed here are 32 T cell receptor beta chains from one sample, sequenced in a study of cytomegalovirus exposure and HLA in healthy donors. The table came from immunoSEQ multiplex PCR; TCRdb's copy has only in-frame clones and leaves some out. Altogether about 120,000 clones are present, 88% being singletons, with the ten largest covering roughly 6.3%. The sample comprised PBMCs. These receptors came from a woman younger than 30 in good health and CMV-seropositive.

The rearrangement links TRBV9 to TRBJ2-5; 9 bases map to TRBD1. The CDR3 runs 15 residues. Trimming removed 0 bases from V and 9 bases from J; junction bases left unmatched: 9. Germline V gene sequence: CDR1 SGDLS, CDR2 YYNGEE. The CDR3 loop is CASSVEGQGPGAQYF. CDR3 DNA: TGTGCCAGCAGCGTAGAAGGACAGGGGCCTGGGGCCCAGTACTTC.

The J gene is TRBJ1-6, the V gene TRBV27, with a possible D match to TRBD1 (6 bases). Trimming removed 6 bases at V and 8 bases at J, with 17 bases between. Germline V lookup: CDR1 MNHEY, CDR2 SMNVEV (reference sequence). This CDR3 contains 15 residues. CDR3 bases: TGTGCCAGCAGCTGGGGATGGGCAGGGGATTCACCCCTCCACTTT. Amino acid sequence: CASSWGWAGDSPLHF.

The V call is TRBV5-6, the J call TRBJ1-1; 11 nucleotides match TRBD1. Per the germline V gene, CDR1 is SGHDT and CDR2 is YYEEEE. The CDR3 runs to 14 residues. Trimming took 4 bases from V and 5 from J; bases not matched to a gene: 4. DNA of the CDR3: TGTGCCAGCAGCGGGGACAGGGGGTGGACTGAAGCTTTCTTT. Translated: CASSGDRGWTEAFF.

The rearrangement links TRBV7-2 to TRBJ1-5, with unresolved D. CDR1 and CDR2 (germline): SGHTA, FQGNSA. Trimming took off 4 bases at V and 3 bases at J, with 7 bases between the two ends. The length of the CDR3 is 13 residues. CDR3 amino acids: CASSSRANQPQHF. In nucleotides, the CDR3 is TGTGCCAGCAGCTCCCGCGCCAATCAGCCCCAGCATTTT. Combining the CDR3 with reference TRBV7-2 and TRBJ1-5 gives the whole variable domain GAGVSQSPSNKVTEKGKDVELRCDPISGHTALYWYRQSLGQGLEFLIYFQGNSAPDKSGLPSDRFSAERTGGSVSTLTIQRTQQEDSAVYLCASSSRANQPQHFGDGTRLSIL.

J is TRBJ2-7 and V is TRBV18, with D possibly being TRBD1 (5 bases). Trimming left V 3 bases short and J 0 bases short, with 9 bases between. The CDR3 length is 14 residues. CDR1 is KGHSH, CDR2 LQKENI, per germline. CDR3 coding DNA: TGTGCCAGCTCACCTCTTGACAGCTCCTACGAGCAGTACTTC. Translating gives CASSPLDSSYEQYF.

J is TRBJ2-5 and V is TRBV5-1, with TRBD1 matching 11 bases. Germline-derived CDR1 and CDR2 are SGHRS and YFSETQ. After removal of 3 bases from V and 4 bases from J, the junction contained 2 bases not matched to a gene. This CDR3 has 14 amino acids. The chain's CDR3 is CASSWTGGTETQYF. CDR3 nucleotides: TGCGCCAGCAGCTGGACAGGGGGCACAGAGACCCAGTACTTC.

J is TRBJ1-4 and V is TRBV19; 7 positions agree with TRBD1. Unmatched junction bases numbered 1, after V lost 4 bases and J lost 5 bases. The CDR3 spans 13 residues. The germline V gene encodes CDR1 LNHDA and CDR2 SQIVND (reference sequence). The CDR3 DNA follows: TGTGCCAGTAGTACGGGACAGAATGAAAAACTGTTTTTT. This sequence encodes CASSTGQNEKLFF. The variable domain in full, with the rest retrieved from reference TRBV19 and TRBJ1-4, is DGGITQSPKYLFRKEGQNVTLSCEQNLNHDAMYWYRQDPGQGLRLIYYSQIVNDFQKGDIAEGYSVSREKKESFPLTVTSAQKNPTAFYLCASSTGQNEKLFFGSGTQLSVL.

The rearrangement joins TRBV28 to TRBJ1-2; 8 bases map to TRBD1. The CDR3 spans 16 residues. Germline CDR1 reads MDHEN; CDR2 reads SYDVKM. After removal of 4 bases from V and 0 bases from J, the junction contained 7 bases not matched to a gene. CDR3 nucleotide sequence: TGTGCCAGCAGTTGGTTCGGACAGGGACCTAACTATGGCTACACCTTC. Encoded protein: CASSWFGQGPNYGYTF.

This clone was seen a handful of times. V usage is TRBV11-2 and J usage is TRBJ2-7; D may be TRBD2 (5 bases). Trimming took 4 bases from V and 6 from J, leaving 13 bases between them. The CDR3 is 13 amino acids. Germline-derived CDR1 and CDR2 are SGHAT and FQNNGV. The CDR3 reads CASSSSSGGEQYF. The DNA for the CDR3 is TGTGCCAGCAGCTCGAGTTCCGGAGGCGAGCAGTACTTC.

The V call is TRBV5-4, the J call TRBJ1-1; D may be TRBD1 (6 bases). The CDR3 is 12 residues long. V lost 6 bases to trimming and J lost 6 bases, with 12 bases between them. Germline CDR1 is SGHNT and CDR2 is YYREEE (reference sequence). CDR3 DNA: TGTGCCAGCATGGAACAGGGTGCTGAAGCTTTCTTT. It is translated as CASMEQGAEAFF.

With respect to this clone: One end of the junction varies from germline; a read error may be responsible. The V call is TRBV27, the J call TRBJ2-7; D call uncertain. Germline V gives CDR1 MNHEY, CDR2 SMNVEV (reference sequence). The CDR3 runs 11 residues. The CDR3 DNA reads TGTGCCAGCAGATACTCCGACGAGCAGTACTTC. Its protein product is CASRYSDEQYF.

This clone was seen a single time. J is TRBJ2-1 and V is TRBV5-1; D perhaps matches TRBD2 (6 bases). Germline V gene lookup returns CDR1 SGHRS and CDR2 YFSETQ. V lost 4 bases, J lost 6 bases, and 23 bases lay in between. The CDR3 has 17 amino acids. Here the CDR3 reads CASSGLAGGKRFNEQFF. The CDR3 bases are TGCGCCAGCAGCGGGTTAGCTGGGGGGAAGCGTTTCAATGAGCAGTTCTTC.

The chain uses TRBV5-6 and TRBJ2-2; possible D gene TRBD2, 6 bases. This CDR3 comprises 16 residues. The germline CDR1 and CDR2 sequences are SGHDT and YYEEEE. With 2 bases removed from V and 4 bases from J, the gap between germline ends came to 15 bases. The CDR3 DNA reads TGTGCCAGCAGCTTTTTCCGGGAGTCGGGCACCGGGGAGCTGTTTTTT. Translation: CASSFFRESGTGELFF.

This clone was seen once. The chain is built from TRBV2 and TRBJ2-1, with 9 bases lining up with TRBD2. The germline CDR1 and CDR2 sequences are SNHLY and FYNNEI. CDR3 length equals 14 residues. The trim removed 7 bases at V and 5 bases at J, leaving 6 bases unmatched. The CDR3 loop is CASNIAGVDNEQFF. DNA of the CDR3: TGTGCCAGCAATATAGCGGGGGTGGACAATGAGCAGTTCTTC.

The chain joins TRBV2 to TRBJ1-1, with 7 bases identical to TRBD1. V lost 3 bases and J lost 3; bases outside the gene matches: 7. This CDR3 contains 15 residues. CDR1 is SNHLY and CDR2 is FYNNEI in the germline V gene. The CDR3 spells CASSDRTGKHTEAFF. CDR3 DNA: TGTGCCAGCAGTGACCGGACAGGAAAACACACTGAAGCTTTCTTT.

The chain combines TRBV19 with TRBJ1-1; tentative D call: TRBD1 (6 bases). Germline V gene lookup returns CDR1 LNHDA and CDR2 SQIVND (reference sequence). This CDR3 spans 15 amino acids. Trimming took 1 base from V and 1 from J, leaving 10 bases between them. Written as DNA, the CDR3 is TGTGCCAGTAGTATAGTGGGGGGGGCGAACACTGAAGCTTTCTTT. Protein: CASSIVGGANTEAFF.

The CDR3 region is CASSATGETEAFF. The CDR3 DNA is TGTGCCAGCAGCGCGACAGGGGAGACTGAAGCTTTCTTT. This chain connects TRBV6-1 to TRBJ1-1; 8 bases agree with TRBD1. The junction had 5 bases not matched to a gene; V was cut back by 6 bases and J by 5 bases. Germline V CDR1 and CDR2: MNHNS, SASEGT. The CDR3 is 13 residues long.

This clone has just a few counts. V is TRBV15 and J is TRBJ1-2; 9 bases map to TRBD1. The germline CDR1 and CDR2 sequences are LNHNV and YYDKDF (reference sequence). The junction had 6 bases not matched to a gene; V was cut back by 0 bases and J by 4 bases. CDR3 length: 16 residues. The DNA of the CDR3 is TGTGCCACCAGCAGAGACCCCGGGACAGGGATCTATGGCTACACCTTC. This translates into CATSRDPGTGIYGYTF.

This sequence joins TRBV2 and TRBJ1-1, with TRBD1 identical over 7 bases. This CDR3 contains 14 residues. Germline assignment: CDR1 SNHLY and CDR2 FYNNEI. J gave up 5 bases and V 2 bases, and 5 bases lay outside the gene matches. The CDR3 region is CASSERQGETEAFF. The CDR3 DNA follows: TGTGCCAGCAGTGAAAGACAGGGAGAGACTGAAGCTTTCTTT. Variable domain in full (rest from reference TRBV2 and TRBJ1-1): EPEVTQTPSHQVTQMGQEVILRCVPISNHLYFYWYRQILGQKVEFLVSFYNNEISEKSEIFDDQFSVERPDGSNFTLKIRSTKLEDSAMYFCASSERQGETEAFFGQGTRLTVV.

CDR3 sequence reads: CASSFRDRGLSGELFF. CDR3 coding DNA: TGTGCCAGCAGCTTCCGGGACAGGGGTTTGTCCGGGGAGCTGTTTTTT. This rearrangement joins TRBV5-4 to TRBJ2-2; 10 bases are a match to TRBD1. The trim removed 2 bases at V and 6 bases at J, leaving 7 bases unmatched. The length of the CDR3 is 16 residues. From germline, CDR1 is SGHNT and CDR2 YYREEE (reference sequence).

This clone was seen just once. This chain connects TRBV9 to TRBJ2-1; 8 positions match TRBD2. CDR3 size: 16 residues. Trimming at V came to 2 bases and at J to 5 bases, leaving 9 bases not matched to a gene. From germline, CDR1 is SGDLS and CDR2 YYNGEE. Here the CDR3 reads CASSVRVAGFHNEQFF. The DNA of the CDR3 is TGTGCCAGCAGCGTGAGAGTAGCGGGATTTCACAATGAGCAGTTCTTC.

This CDR3 is CSVDLGAGGYTF. For the CDR3, the DNA is TGCAGCGTTGACTTGGGGGCCGGGGGCTACACCTTC. The chain links TRBV29-1 to TRBJ1-2, with D perhaps matching TRBD1 (6 bases). In germline, CDR1 is SQVTM, CDR2 ANQGSEA. V lost 3 bases to trimming and J lost 8 bases, with 13 bases between them. CDR3 length equals 12 residues.

This clone was seen just once. The chain carries TRBV4-2 and TRBJ1-3; no firm D call. Germline V gene lookup returns CDR1 LGHNA and CDR2 YNFKEQ. The CDR3 contains 18 residues. V lost 0 bases to trimming and J lost 0 bases, with 15 bases between them. Here the CDR3 reads CASSQETPERSSGNTIYF. The CDR3 DNA follows: TGTGCCAGCAGCCAAGAAACCCCCGAAAGGAGCTCTGGAAACACCATATATTTT.

The rearrangement uses TRBV6-6 and TRBJ2-4; the D gene is possibly TRBD2 (6 bases). Trimming removed 7 bases from V and 7 bases from J, with 20 bases in between. The germline V gene encodes CDR1 MNHNY and CDR2 SVGAGI (reference sequence). CDR3 size: 15 residues. The CDR3: CASTPERLAHNIQYF. CDR3 DNA: TGTGCCAGCACCCCCGAACGGCTAGCGCACAACATTCAGTACTTC.

V and J are TRBV9 and TRBJ2-1; the match to TRBD1 covers 8 bases. The CDR3 runs to 14 residues. Germline trimming cut 0 bases from V and 8 bases from J; bases unmatched to any gene: 4. Germline CDR1 SGDLS, CDR2 YYNGEE. The CDR3 nucleotides read TGTGCCAGCAGCGTAGGTCACAGGGGGGATGAGCAGTTCTTC. Translating gives CASSVGHRGDEQFF. Together with reference TRBV9 and TRBJ2-1, the CDR3 gives the full variable domain: DSGVTQTPKHLITATGQRVTLRCSPRSGDLSVYWYQQSLDQGLQFLIQYYNGEERAKGNILERFSAQQFPDLHSELNLSSLELGDSALYFCASSVGHRGDEQFFGPGTRLTVL.

The chain uses TRBV27 and TRBJ1-1, with D perhaps matching TRBD1 (5 bases). V was cut by 4 bases and J by 1 base, with 13 bases left in between. Germline V gene sequence: CDR1 MNHEY, CDR2 SMNVEV (reference sequence). The CDR3 has 15 residues. The CDR3 DNA reads as TGTGCCAGCAGTTCGCAAGGGGCAGGGAACACTGAAGCTTTCTTT. Protein product: CASSSQGAGNTEAFF.

The chain is built from TRBV7-6 and TRBJ1-4, with 8 bases aligning to TRBD1. The V gene's germline CDR1 is SGHVS and CDR2 FNYEAQ. Trimming removed 5 bases from V and 6 bases from J; junction bases left unmatched: 8. This CDR3 is 15 amino acids long. CDR3 protein: CASSEGQVRDEKLFF. The CDR3 DNA is TGTGCCAGCAGCGAGGGACAGGTTCGGGATGAAAAACTGTTTTTT. The full variable domain, with the rest looked up from reference TRBV7-6 and TRBJ1-4, is GAGVSQSPRYKVTKRGQDVALRCDPISGHVSLYWYRQALGQGPEFLTYFNYEAQQDKSGLPNDRFSAERPEGSISTLTIQRTEQRDSAMYRCASSEGQVRDEKLFFGSGTQLSVL.

This clone appeared a few times. The chain carries TRBV19 and TRBJ1-2; D possibly corresponds to TRBD1 (5 bases). Between the trimmed V and J ends, which lost 8 bases and 0 bases, there was a span of 19 bases. Germline V lookup: CDR1 LNHDA, CDR2 SQIVND (reference sequence). CDR3 size: 16 residues. The CDR3 loop reads CASAHNTGTSNYGYTF. In nucleotides, the CDR3 is TGTGCCAGTGCCCACAACACCGGGACTTCTAACTATGGCTACACCTTC.

This chain connects TRBV5-6 to TRBJ1-6; D perhaps matches TRBD1 (5 bases). This CDR3 region has 15 residues. Trimming took off 0 bases at V and 2 bases at J, with 6 bases between the two ends. Looked up from germline, CDR1 is SGHDT and CDR2 is YYEEEE. CDR3 protein: CASSLAQAYNSPLHF. The CDR3 DNA sequence: TGTGCCAGCAGCTTGGCACAGGCCTATAATTCACCCCTCCACTTT.

This chain connects TRBV2 to TRBJ2-5; D may be TRBD1 (5 bases). Trimming removed 2 bases from V and 1 base from J, with 11 bases in between. The CDR3 has 15 amino acids. The germline CDR1 and CDR2 sequences are SNHLY and FYNNEI. The CDR3 protein is CASSERRRAQETQYF. The DNA for the CDR3 is TGTGCCAGCAGTGAACGGCGCAGGGCCCAAGAGACCCAGTACTTC.

The chain uses TRBV11-2 and TRBJ2-7; TRBD1 might be the D (5 bases). CDR3 length: 13 amino acids. The ends were cut back, 5 bases at V and 5 bases at J, with 13 bases in the middle. The V gene's germline CDR1 is SGHAT and CDR2 FQNNGV. In DNA, the CDR3 is TGTGCCAGCAGCCGTCCTGGGGCGAACGAGCAGTACTTC. Protein product: CASSRPGANEQYF.

The chain carries TRBV9 and TRBJ2-2; D is uncertain. The CDR3 sequence is 13 residues long. The V and J ends lost 3 bases and 6 bases respectively, with 9 bases between them. The germline V gene encodes CDR1 SGDLS and CDR2 YYNGEE. DNA for the CDR3: TGTGCCAGCAGCGCCAGCGCGGCCGGGGAGCTGTTTTTT. Translated, it gives CASSASAAGELFF.